This T cell receptor (beta chain) was recovered during a study of regulatory dendritic cells for organ transplantation. Study details: Regulatory dendritic cells came from monocytes given vitamin D3 and IL-10. Study outcomes and limitations: The authors noted considerable between-person heterogeneity in alloreactive memory CD8+ cells. Resting memory CD8+ T cells held the most alloreactive clonotypes.

Sorted subsets were CFSE-labeled and cultured roughly 5 days with allogeneic dendritic cells. FACS sorted CD4+ or CD8+ T cells into CD45RA+ naive and CD45RO+ memory. The germline V gene encodes CDR1 SEHNR and CDR2 FQNEAQ (reference sequence). V lost 5 bases, J lost 4 bases, and 11 bases lay in between. CDR3 length: 14 residues. Sequencing was performed with immunoSEQ multiplex PCR; in TCRdb, only in-frame clones are kept and a portion is missing. The sample lists approximately 12,000 clones, over 85% occurring once. Remarks on this clone: What it binds is not known.

The source is a human donor in good health. The chain employs TRBV7-9 and TRBJ1-4; D is ambiguous. The sample was naive CD8+ T cells from blood cultured with regulatory dendritic cells. Subset denoted: CD45RA+ naive T cells. CDR3 in amino acids: CASSPPSLNEKLFF. CDR3 DNA: TGTGCCAGCAGCCCCCCCAGCCTTAATGAAAAACTGTTTTTT. Drawing the rest from reference TRBV7-9 and TRBJ1-4, the complete variable domain is DTGVSQNPRHKITKRGQNVTFRCDPISEHNRLYWYRQTLGQGPEFLTYFQNEAQLEKSRLLSDRFSAERPKGSFSTLEIQRTEQGDSAMYLCASSPPSLNEKLFFGSGTQLSVL.